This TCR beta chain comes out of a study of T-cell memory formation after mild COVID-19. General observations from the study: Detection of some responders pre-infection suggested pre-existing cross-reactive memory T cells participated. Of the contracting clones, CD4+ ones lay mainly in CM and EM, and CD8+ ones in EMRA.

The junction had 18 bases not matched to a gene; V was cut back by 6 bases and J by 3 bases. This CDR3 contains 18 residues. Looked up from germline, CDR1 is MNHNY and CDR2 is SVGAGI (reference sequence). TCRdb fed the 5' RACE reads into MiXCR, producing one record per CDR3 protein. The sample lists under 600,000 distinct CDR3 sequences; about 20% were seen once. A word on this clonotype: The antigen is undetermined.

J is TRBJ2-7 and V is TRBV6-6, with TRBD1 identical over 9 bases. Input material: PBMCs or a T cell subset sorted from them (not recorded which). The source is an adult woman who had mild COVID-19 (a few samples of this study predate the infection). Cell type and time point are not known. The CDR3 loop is CASSTGGRGPSTNYEQYF. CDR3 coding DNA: TGTGCCAGCAGCACAGGGGGCAGGGGGCCTTCGACGAACTACGAGCAGTACTTC.